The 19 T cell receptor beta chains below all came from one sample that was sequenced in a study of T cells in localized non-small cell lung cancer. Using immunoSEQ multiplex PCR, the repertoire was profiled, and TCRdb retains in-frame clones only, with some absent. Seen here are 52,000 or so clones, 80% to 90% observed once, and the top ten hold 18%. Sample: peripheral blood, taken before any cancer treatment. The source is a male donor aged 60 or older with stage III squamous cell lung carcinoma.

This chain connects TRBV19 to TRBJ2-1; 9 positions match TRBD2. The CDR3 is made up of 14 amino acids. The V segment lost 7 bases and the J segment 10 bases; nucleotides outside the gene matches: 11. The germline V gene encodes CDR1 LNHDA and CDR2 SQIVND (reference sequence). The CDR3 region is CASKGLASSGEQFF. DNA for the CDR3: TGTGCCAGTAAAGGACTAGCGAGTTCCGGGGAGCAGTTCTTC.

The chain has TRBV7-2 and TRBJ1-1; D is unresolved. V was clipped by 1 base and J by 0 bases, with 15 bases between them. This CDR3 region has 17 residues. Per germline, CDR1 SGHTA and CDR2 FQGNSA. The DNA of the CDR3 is TGTGCCAGCAGCTTAGGAGGAGTCAGAAGATTGAACACTGAAGCTTTCTTT. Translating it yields CASSLGGVRRLNTEAFF.

The CDR3 nucleotides read TGTGCCAGCAGGCGACAGGGGTATAATGAGCAGTTCTTC. This translates into CASRRQGYNEQFF. The V gene is TRBV7-9, the J gene TRBJ2-1; TRBD1 aligns across 8 bases. The V gene end was trimmed by 6 bases and the J gene end by 7 bases; junction bases not matched to a gene: 5. Germline V gives CDR1 SEHNR, CDR2 FQNEAQ (reference sequence). This CDR3 has 13 amino acids. The full variable domain, in which reference TRBV7-9 and TRBJ2-1 provide the parts outside the CDR3, is DTGVSQNPRHKITKRGQNVTFRCDPISEHNRLYWYRQTLGQGPEFLTYFQNEAQLEKSRLLSDRFSAERPKGSFSTLEIQRTEQGDSAMYLCASRRQGYNEQFFGPGTRLTVL.

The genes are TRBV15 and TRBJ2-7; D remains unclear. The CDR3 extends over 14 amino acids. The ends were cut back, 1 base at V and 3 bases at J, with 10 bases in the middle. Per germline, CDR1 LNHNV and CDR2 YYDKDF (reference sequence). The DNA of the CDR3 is TGTGCCACCAGCAGAGCACACTTAATCTACGAGCAGTACTTC. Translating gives CATSRAHLIYEQYF. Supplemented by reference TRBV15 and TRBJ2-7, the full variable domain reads DAMVIQNPRYQVTQFGKPVTLSCSQTLNHNVMYWYQQKSSQAPKLLFHYYDKDFNNEADTPDNFQSRRPNTSFCFLDIRSPGLGDTAMYLCATSRAHLIYEQYFGPGTRLTVT.

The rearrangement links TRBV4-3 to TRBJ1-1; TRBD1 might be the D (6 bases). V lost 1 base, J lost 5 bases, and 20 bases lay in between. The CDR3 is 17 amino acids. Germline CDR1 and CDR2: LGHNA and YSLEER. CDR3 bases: TGCGCCAGCAGCCAAGGAAGGGGAGGGGGTAGTTGGACTGAAGCTTTCTTT. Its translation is CASSQGRGGGSWTEAFF.

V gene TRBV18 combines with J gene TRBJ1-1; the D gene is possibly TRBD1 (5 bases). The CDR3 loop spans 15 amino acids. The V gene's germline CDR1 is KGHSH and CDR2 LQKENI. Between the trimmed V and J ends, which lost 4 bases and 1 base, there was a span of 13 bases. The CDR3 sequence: CASSLQGGGNTEAFF. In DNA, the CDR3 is TGTGCCAGCTCACTACAAGGCGGGGGGAACACTGAAGCTTTCTTT.

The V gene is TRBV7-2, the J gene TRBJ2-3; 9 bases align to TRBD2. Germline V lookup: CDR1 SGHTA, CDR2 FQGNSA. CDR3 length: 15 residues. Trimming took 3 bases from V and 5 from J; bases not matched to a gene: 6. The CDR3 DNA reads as TGTGCCAGCAGCTTCCAGCGGGGGGTGGGAGATACGCAGTATTTT. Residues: CASSFQRGVGDTQYF.

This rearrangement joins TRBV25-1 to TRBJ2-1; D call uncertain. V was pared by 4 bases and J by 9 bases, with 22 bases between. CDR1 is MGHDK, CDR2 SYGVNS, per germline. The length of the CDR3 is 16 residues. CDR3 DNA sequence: TGTGCCAGCAGTGGCCCACGGGTCTCACCGGGTCGTGAGCAGTTCTTC. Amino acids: CASSGPRVSPGREQFF.

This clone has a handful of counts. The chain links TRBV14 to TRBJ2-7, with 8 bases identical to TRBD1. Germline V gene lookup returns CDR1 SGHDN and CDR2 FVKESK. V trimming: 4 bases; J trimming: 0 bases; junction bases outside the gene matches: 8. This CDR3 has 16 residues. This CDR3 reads CASSLDGTGNSYEQYF. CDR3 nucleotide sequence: TGTGCCAGCAGCCTAGACGGGACAGGAAACTCCTACGAGCAGTACTTC.

The CDR3 here is CASSYSPRESEQYF. The DNA of the CDR3 is TGTGCCAGCAGTTACAGTCCCAGGGAGTCCGAGCAGTACTTC. The rearrangement uses TRBV6-5 and TRBJ2-7; D is possibly TRBD1 or TRBD2 (5 bases each). Trimming pared 2 bases from V and 6 bases from J, leaving 14 bases between. The CDR3 spans 14 residues. The germline gives CDR1 MNHEY, CDR2 SVGAGI.

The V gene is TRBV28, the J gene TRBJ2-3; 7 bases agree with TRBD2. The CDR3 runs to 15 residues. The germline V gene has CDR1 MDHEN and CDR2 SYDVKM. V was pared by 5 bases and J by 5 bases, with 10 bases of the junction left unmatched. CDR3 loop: CASSPPLGRGDTQYF. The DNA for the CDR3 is TGTGCCAGCAGTCCACCGCTAGGGAGGGGAGATACGCAGTATTTT.

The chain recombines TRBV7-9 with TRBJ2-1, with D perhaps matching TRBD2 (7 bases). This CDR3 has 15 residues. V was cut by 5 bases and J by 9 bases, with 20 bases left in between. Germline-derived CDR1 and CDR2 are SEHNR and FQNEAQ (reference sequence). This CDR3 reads CASSTGTTLPPEQFF. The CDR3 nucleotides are TGTGCCAGCAGCACAGGGACTACCTTGCCGCCTGAGCAGTTCTTC.

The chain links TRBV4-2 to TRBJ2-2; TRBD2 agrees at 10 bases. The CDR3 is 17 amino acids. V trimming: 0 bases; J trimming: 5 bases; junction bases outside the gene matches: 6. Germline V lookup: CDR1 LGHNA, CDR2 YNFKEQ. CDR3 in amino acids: CASSQDGAGGPTGELFF. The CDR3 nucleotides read TGTGCCAGCAGCCAAGATGGAGCGGGAGGGCCTACCGGGGAGCTGTTTTTT.

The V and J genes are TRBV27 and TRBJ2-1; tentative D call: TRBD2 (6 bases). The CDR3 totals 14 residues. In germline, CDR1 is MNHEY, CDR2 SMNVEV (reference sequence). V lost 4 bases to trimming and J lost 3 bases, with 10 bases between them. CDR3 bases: TGTGCCAGCAGTTACGGGACTCACTACAATGAGCAGTTCTTC. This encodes CASSYGTHYNEQFF.

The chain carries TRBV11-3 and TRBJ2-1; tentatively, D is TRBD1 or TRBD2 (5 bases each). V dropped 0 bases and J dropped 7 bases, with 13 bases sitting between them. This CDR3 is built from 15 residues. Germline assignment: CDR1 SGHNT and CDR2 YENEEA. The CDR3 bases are TGTGCCAGCAGCTTAGATAGCTGGGACGGGAATGAGCAGTTCTTC. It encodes CASSLDSWDGNEQFF.

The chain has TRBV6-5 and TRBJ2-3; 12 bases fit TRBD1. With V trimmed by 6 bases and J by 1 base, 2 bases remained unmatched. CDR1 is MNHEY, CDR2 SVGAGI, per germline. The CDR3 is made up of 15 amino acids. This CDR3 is CASRGTGGGTDTQYF. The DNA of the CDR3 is TGTGCCAGCAGGGGGACAGGGGGCGGCACAGATACGCAGTATTTT.

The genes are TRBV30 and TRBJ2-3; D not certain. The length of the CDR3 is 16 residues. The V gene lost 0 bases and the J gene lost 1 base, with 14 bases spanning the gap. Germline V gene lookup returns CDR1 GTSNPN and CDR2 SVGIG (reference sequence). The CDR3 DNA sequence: TGTGCCTGGAGTGTGGTTCATGGGGTGGGCACAGATACGCAGTATTTT. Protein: CAWSVVHGVGTDTQYF.

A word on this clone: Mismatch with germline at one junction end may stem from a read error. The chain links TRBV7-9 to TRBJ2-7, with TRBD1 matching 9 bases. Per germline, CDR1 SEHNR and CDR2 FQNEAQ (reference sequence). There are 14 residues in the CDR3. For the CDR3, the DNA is TGTGCCAGCAGTTTAGGGGGACAGGGTGCCGAGCAGTACTTC. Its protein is CASSLGGQGAEQYF.

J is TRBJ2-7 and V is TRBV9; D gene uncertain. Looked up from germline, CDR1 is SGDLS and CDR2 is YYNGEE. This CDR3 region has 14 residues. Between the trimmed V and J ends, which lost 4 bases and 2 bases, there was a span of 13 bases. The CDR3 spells CASSRHAGPYEQYF. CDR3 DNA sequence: TGTGCCAGCAGCAGACACGCCGGGCCCTACGAGCAGTACTTC.